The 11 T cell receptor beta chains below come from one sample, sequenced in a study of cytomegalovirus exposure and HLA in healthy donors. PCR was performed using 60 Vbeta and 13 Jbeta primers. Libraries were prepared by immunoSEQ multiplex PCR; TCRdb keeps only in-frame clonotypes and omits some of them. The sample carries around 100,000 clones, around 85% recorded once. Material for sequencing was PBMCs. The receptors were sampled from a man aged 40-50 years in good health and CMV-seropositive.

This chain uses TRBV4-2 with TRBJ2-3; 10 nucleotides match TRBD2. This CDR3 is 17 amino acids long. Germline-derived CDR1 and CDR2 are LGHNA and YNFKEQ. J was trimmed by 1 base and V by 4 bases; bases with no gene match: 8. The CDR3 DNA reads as TGTGCCAGCAGCCTAAGTAGGCTAGCGGGGGGCACAGATACGCAGTATTTT. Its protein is CASSLSRLAGGTDTQYF.

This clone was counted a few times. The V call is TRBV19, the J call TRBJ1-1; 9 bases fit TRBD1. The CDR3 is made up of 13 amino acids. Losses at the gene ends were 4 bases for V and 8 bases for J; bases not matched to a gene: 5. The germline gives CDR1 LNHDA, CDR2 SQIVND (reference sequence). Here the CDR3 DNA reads TGTGCCAGTAGTAAACAGGGGGCTTGGGAAGCTTTCTTT. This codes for CASSKQGAWEAFF.

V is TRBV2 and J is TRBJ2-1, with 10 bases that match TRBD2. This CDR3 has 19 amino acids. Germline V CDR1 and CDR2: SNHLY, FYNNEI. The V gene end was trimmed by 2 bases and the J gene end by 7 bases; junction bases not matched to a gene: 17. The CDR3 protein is CASSEPSRGPSGSLNEQFF. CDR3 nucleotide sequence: TGTGCCAGCAGTGAACCCTCCCGGGGGCCTAGCGGGAGTTTAAATGAGCAGTTCTTC.

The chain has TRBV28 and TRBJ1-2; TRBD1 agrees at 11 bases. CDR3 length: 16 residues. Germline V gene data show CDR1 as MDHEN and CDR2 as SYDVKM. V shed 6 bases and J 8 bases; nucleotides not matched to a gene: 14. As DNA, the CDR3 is TGTGCCAGCAGGAAAAACCCCGGGACAGGGGGTGGGGGCTACACCTTC. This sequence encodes CASRKNPGTGGGGYTF.

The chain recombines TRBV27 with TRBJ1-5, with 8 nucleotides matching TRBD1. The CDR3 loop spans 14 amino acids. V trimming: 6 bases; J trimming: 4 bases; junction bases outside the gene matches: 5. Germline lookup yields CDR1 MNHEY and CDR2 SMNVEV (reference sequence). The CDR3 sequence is CASSQRQGNQPQHF. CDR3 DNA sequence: TGTGCCAGCAGCCAGAGACAGGGGAATCAGCCCCAGCATTTT.

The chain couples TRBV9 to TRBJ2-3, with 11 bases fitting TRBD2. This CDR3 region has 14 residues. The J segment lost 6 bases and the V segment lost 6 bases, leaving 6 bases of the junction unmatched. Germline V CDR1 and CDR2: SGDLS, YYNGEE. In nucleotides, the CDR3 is TGTGCCAGCAACTTAGCGGGGGGGCGGGATACGCAGTATTTT. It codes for CASNLAGGRDTQYF.

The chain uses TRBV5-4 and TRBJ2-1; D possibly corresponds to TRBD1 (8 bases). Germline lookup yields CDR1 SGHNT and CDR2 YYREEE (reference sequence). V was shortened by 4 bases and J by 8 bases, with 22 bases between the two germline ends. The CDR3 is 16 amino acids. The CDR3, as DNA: TGTGCCAGCAGCCCCGGGGGGCAGGGGGCATTGGATGAGCAGTTCTTC. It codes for CASSPGGQGALDEQFF.

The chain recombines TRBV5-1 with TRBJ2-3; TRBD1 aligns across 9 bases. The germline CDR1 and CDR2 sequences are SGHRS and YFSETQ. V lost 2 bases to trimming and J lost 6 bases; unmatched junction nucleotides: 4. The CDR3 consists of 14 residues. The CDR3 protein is CASSFGTGWDTQYF. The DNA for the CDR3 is TGCGCCAGCAGCTTCGGGACAGGGTGGGATACGCAGTATTTT.

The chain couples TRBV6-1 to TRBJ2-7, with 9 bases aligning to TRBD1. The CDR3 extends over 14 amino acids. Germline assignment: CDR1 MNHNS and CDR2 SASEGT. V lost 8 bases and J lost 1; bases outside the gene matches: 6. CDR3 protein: CASAPGTGSYEQYF. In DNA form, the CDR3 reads TGTGCCAGCGCCCCAGGGACAGGGTCCTACGAGCAGTACTTC.

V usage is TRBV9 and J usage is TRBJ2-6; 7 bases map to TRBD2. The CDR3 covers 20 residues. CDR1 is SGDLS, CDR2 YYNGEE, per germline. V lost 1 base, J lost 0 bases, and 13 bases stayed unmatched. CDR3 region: CASSVNGGIGGFSGANVLTF. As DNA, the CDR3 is TGTGCCAGCAGCGTAAACGGGGGGATCGGTGGCTTCTCTGGGGCCAACGTCCTGACTTTC.

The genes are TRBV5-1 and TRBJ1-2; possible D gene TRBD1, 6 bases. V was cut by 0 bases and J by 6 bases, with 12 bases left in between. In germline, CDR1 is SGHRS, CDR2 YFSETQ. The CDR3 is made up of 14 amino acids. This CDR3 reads CASSLAQGTHGYTF. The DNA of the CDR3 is TGCGCCAGCAGCTTGGCACAGGGAACACATGGCTACACCTTC.